The clone carrying this T cell receptor beta chain was detected ten times or more. No antigen is known for it. Arm-PCR of CDR3 regions and iRepertoire HTBI primers were used to build TCR beta libraries. TCRdb itself ran the multiplex PCR reads through MiXCR, one entry per CDR3 protein. The repertoire holds 250,000 or so distinct CDR3 sequences, with more than 15% as singletons. As to time point: newly diagnosed GD, antithyroid drugs for less than 3 months. The authors made the TCR library using RNA they extracted from PBMCs. The data originate from a study of regulatory T cells in long-lasting Graves disease. Findings of the study overall: Possibly, accuracy suffered from the small sample size.

This CDR3 has 14 amino acids. Deletions cut 4 bases from V and 4 bases from J, with 14 bases between. Germline V lookup: CDR1 SGHRS, CDR2 YFSETQ. The same sample was also used in a study of T cells in Graves' hyperthyroidism and ophthalmopathy.

Source: peripheral blood mononuclear cells (PBMCs), taken at new diagnosis, from a patient treated with antithyroid drugs. This TCR was sampled from a woman in her twenties or thirties with Graves disease. The V and J genes are TRBV5-1 and TRBJ1-2; D not certain. The CDR3 sequence is CASSLTVFSYGYTF. CDR3 nucleotides: TGCGCCAGCAGCCTAACAGTGTTTTCCTATGGCTACACCTTC.